These 8 T cell receptor beta chains share one sample of origin, sequenced in a study of prognosis after radiotherapy for stage I lung cancer. Two-round multiplex PCR on genomic DNA was the method by which TCR beta CDR3 was amplified. TRBV and TRBJ genes each had their own specific primers in first-round PCR. TCRdb re-called the multiplex PCR reads through MiXCR, storing one row per CDR3 protein. Seen here are fewer than 25,000 distinct CDR3 sequences, around 40% observed once, and the top ten hold approximately 52%. The sample was PBMCs, taken before or after stereotactic body radiation therapy (not recorded which). The receptors here all came from a donor aged 50 or older with non-small cell lung cancer.

For the CDR3, the DNA is TGCAGTGCCAGGCCATACAGCGGGATCTCGTCCTACGAGCAGTACTTC. Its protein product is CSARPYSGISSYEQYF. J is TRBJ2-7 and V is TRBV20-1; 7 nucleotides match TRBD2. Germline V gene sequence: CDR1 DFQATT, CDR2 SNEGSKA (reference sequence). The CDR3 extends over 16 amino acids. V shed 6 bases, J shed 1 base, and the junction held 15 bases outside the gene matches.

Concerning this clonotype itself: The junction and the germline gene differ at one end; a read error may be behind it. The chain combines TRBV6-2 or TRBV6-3 with TRBJ1-2; no definite D call. Germline CDR1 is MNHEY and CDR2 is SVGEGT. The CDR3 extends over 17 amino acids. The CDR3 bases are TGCGCCAGCAGCTTAGCCCTGCCCGGTTGGGTGTACTATGGCTACACCTTC. Encoded protein: CASSLALPGWVYYGYTF.

As concerns this clonotype: At one end the junction does not follow the germline gene, possibly because of a read error. The chain employs TRBV19 and TRBJ1-2; D possibly corresponds to TRBD1 (6 bases). This CDR3 contains 15 residues. Germline V gene sequence: CDR1 LNHDA, CDR2 SQIVND (reference sequence). The CDR3 DNA sequence: TGTGCCAGTAGTATGAAGGGGGGTACAAACTATGGCTACACGTTC. Translating gives CASSMKGGTNYGYTF.

This clonotype has more than one count but fewer than ten. The chain couples TRBV11-3 to TRBJ2-1; 13 bases map to TRBD2. The V gene's germline CDR1 is SGHNT and CDR2 YENEEA. Trimming removed 5 bases from V and 11 bases from J; junction bases left unmatched: 6. This CDR3 has 14 amino acids. The DNA of the CDR3 is TGTGCCAGCAGCCCCCGGACTAGCGGGAGAAAGCAGTTCTTC. Translation gives CASSPRTSGRKQFF.

The chain is built from TRBV11-1 and TRBJ2-1, with D possibly TRBD1 on 5 matching bases. CDR3 size: 15 residues. The V end lost 6 bases, the J end lost 3 bases, and 15 bases lay between the germline ends. Germline lookup yields CDR1 SGHAT and CDR2 FQDESV (reference sequence). The CDR3 here is CASSQDRLSYNEQFF. For the CDR3, the DNA is TGTGCCAGCAGTCAAGACAGACTCAGCTACAATGAGCAGTTCTTC.

In this sample, this clonotype turned up many times. The chain has TRBV28 and TRBJ2-7; D call uncertain. The CDR3 is made up of 12 amino acids. Trimming pared 4 bases from V and 4 bases from J, leaving 8 bases between. Germline assignment: CDR1 MDHEN and CDR2 SYDVKM. In DNA form, the CDR3 reads TGTGCCAGCAGTTCCCTCGAATACGAGCAGTACTTC. It specifies CASSSLEYEQYF.

This clonotype was seen at least ten times. The chain couples TRBV30 to TRBJ1-1; maybe TRBD1 (5 bases). The CDR3 is made up of 14 amino acids. Germline-derived CDR1 and CDR2 are GTSNPN and SVGIG (reference sequence). Trimming left V 0 bases short and J 6 bases short, with 14 bases between. CDR3 loop: CAWSVLGVYAEAFF. The CDR3, as DNA: TGTGCCTGGAGTGTACTGGGGGTATACGCTGAAGCTTTCTTT.

The CDR3 loop is CASSQDMGAQETQYF. The CDR3 DNA sequence: TGTGCCAGCAGCCAAGATATGGGGGCCCAAGAGACCCAGTACTTC. The chain uses TRBV4-2 and TRBJ2-5; tentative D call: TRBD1 (6 bases). CDR3 length: 15 amino acids. Germline V gene sequence: CDR1 LGHNA, CDR2 YNFKEQ. V gave up 0 bases and J gave up 1 base, with 9 bases separating them.